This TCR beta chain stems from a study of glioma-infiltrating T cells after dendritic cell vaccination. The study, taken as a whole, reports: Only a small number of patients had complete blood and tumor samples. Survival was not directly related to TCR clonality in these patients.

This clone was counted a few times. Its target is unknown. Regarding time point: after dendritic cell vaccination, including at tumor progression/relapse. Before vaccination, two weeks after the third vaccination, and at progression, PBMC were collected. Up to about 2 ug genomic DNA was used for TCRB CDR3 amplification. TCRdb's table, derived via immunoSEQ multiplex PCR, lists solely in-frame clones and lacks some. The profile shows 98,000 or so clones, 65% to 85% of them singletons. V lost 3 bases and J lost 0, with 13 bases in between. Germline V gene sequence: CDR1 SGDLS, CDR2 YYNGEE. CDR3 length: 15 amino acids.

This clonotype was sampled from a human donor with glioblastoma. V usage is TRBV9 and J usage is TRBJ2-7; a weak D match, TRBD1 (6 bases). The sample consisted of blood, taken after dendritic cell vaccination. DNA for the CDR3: TGTGCCAGCAGCGCCTCGGGACAAGTCTCCTACGAGCAGTACTTC. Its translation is CASSASGQVSYEQYF.